This T cell receptor beta chain was recovered during a study of shared clonotypes between healthy human individuals. The wider study: Donor composition was a couple of women and three men, aged 18 to 49. Study conclusions and caveats: Blood was the sole source, and tissue repertoires probably differ.

Without sorting, samples used tens of millions of PBMCs for genomic DNA. The length of the CDR3 is 16 residues. Germline V lookup: CDR1 SNHLY, CDR2 FYNNEI. V was pared by 5 bases and J by 2 bases, with 18 bases between. Concerning this clone: Its antigen is still unknown.

Unsorted PBMC replicate PCRs drew on roughly 300 ng DNA, representing some 32,000 T cell genomes. Libraries were prepared by immunoSEQ multiplex PCR; TCRdb keeps only in-frame clonotypes and omits some of them. The table has roughly 500,000 clones, more than 65% seen once. The chain has TRBV2 and TRBJ1-1; TRBD1 is a possible D gene (6 bases). This TCR came from a woman aged 40 to 50 in good health. Some clones in this sample may be carry-over from other donors' samples. The sequencing input was PBMCs. The CDR3 sequence is CASSPGQTPRNTEAFF. The CDR3 bases are TGTGCCAGCAGTCCCGGACAGACTCCCCGTAACACTGAAGCTTTCTTT. Complete variable domain (other parts from reference TRBV2 and TRBJ1-1): EPEVTQTPSHQVTQMGQEVILRCVPISNHLYFYWYRQILGQKVEFLVSFYNNEISEKSEIFDDQFSVERPDGSNFTLKIRSTKLEDSAMYFCASSPGQTPRNTEAFFGQGTRLTVV.